A selection of T cell receptor beta chains follows, all from one sample in a study of cytomegalovirus exposure and HLA in healthy donors. Generated by immunoSEQ multiplex PCR, the TCRdb table keeps only in-frame clones and is missing some. The sample shows approximately 170,000 clones, and 0.79% sits with its ten largest clones. Sequencing input: PBMCs. The source of these receptors is a woman between 18 and 29 years old in good health and CMV-seropositive. The CDR3 runs from the conserved cysteine through the conserved F or W. D genes are given only for firm matches.

J: TRBJ1-2
V: TRBV4-2
D: TRBD1
CDR3: CASSLKSGQGELSNYGYTF
DNA: TGTGCCAGCAGCCTAAAGAGCGGGCAGGGGGAACTTTCTAACTATGGCTACACCTTC

J: TRBJ2-5
V: TRBV5-1
D: .
CDR3: CASSFTGTQETQYF
DNA: TGCGCCAGCAGCTTTACAGGGACACAAGAGACCCAGTACTTC

J: TRBJ1-1
V: TRBV6-5
D: .
CDR3: CASSYSADQGSAFF
DNA: TGTGCCAGCAGTTACTCCGCGGATCAGGGTTCAGCTTTCTTT

J: TRBJ2-7
V: TRBV5-6
D: TRBD1
CDR3: CASKTGTRGPYEQYF
DNA: TGTGCCAGCAAGACCGGGACCAGGGGGCCTTACGAGCAGTACTTC

J: TRBJ2-1
V: TRBV6-1
D: .
CDR3: CASSERGSGEGGNEQFF
DNA: TGTGCCAGCAGTGAGCGGGGCTCGGGGGAGGGGGGGAATGAGCAGTTCTTC

J: TRBJ2-7
V: TRBV10-2
D: .
CDR3: CASSDRVYEQYF
DNA: TGCGCCAGCTCCGACAGAGTTTACGAGCAGTACTTC

J: TRBJ2-2
V: TRBV6-4
D: TRBD2
CDR3: CASSLAGTGELFF
DNA: TGTGCCAGCAGTCTAGCGGGAACCGGGGAGCTGTTTTTT

J: TRBJ2-7
V: TRBV19
D: .
CDR3: CASRSREETYEQYF
DNA: TGTGCTTCAAGATCCCGGGAAGAAACCTACGAGCAGTACTTC

J: TRBJ1-1
V: TRBV5-4
D: .
CDR3: CASSKQTTEAFF
DNA: TGTGCCAGCAGTAAACAGACAACTGAAGCTTTCTTT

J: TRBJ1-1
V: TRBV18
D: .
CDR3: CASSPAIGGNTEAFF
DNA: TGTGCCAGCTCACCGGCGATCGGGGGGAACACTGAAGCTTTCTTT

J: TRBJ1-6
V: TRBV7-2
D: .
CDR3: CASSPGLGEGSPLHF
DNA: TGTGCCAGCAGTCCCGGACTGGGAGAGGGCTCACCCCTCCACTTT

J: TRBJ1-4
V: TRBV15
D: .
CDR3: CATSTQVTNEKLFF
DNA: TGTGCCACCAGCACACAGGTGACTAATGAAAAACTGTTTTTT

J: TRBJ1-1
V: TRBV14
D: .
CDR3: CASSRTFGGGTEAFF
DNA: TGTGCCAGCAGCCGGACATTTGGGGGGGGCACTGAAGCTTTCTTT

J: TRBJ1-2
V: TRBV5-6
D: TRBD1
CDR3: CASSPQQGAYYGYTF
DNA: TGTGCCAGCAGCCCCCAACAGGGGGCATACTATGGCTACACCTTC

J: TRBJ2-2
V: TRBV5-1
D: TRBD2
CDR3: CASSLGTSDTGELFF
DNA: TGCGCCAGCAGCCTAGGGACTAGCGACACCGGGGAGCTGTTTTTT

J: TRBJ2-3
V: TRBV5-1
D: .
CDR3: CASSPHYTGTDTQYF
DNA: TGCGCCAGCAGCCCCCATTACACAGGCACAGATACGCAGTATTTT

J: TRBJ2-5
V: TRBV7-3
D: TRBD1
CDR3: CASSFTGGAEETQYF
DNA: TGTGCCAGCAGCTTTACAGGGGGCGCGGAGGAGACCCAGTACTTC

J: TRBJ2-2
V: TRBV7-6
D: TRBD1
CDR3: CASSSPGQGETGELFF
DNA: TGTGCCAGCAGCTCCCCGGGACAGGGGGAGACCGGGGAGCTGTTTTTT

J: TRBJ1-1
V: TRBV7-2
D: .
CDR3: CASSLSIPGSNTEAFF
DNA: TGTGCCAGCAGCTTATCCATTCCAGGGTCCAACACTGAAGCTTTCTTT

J: TRBJ2-7
V: TRBV14
D: TRBD2
CDR3: CASSPLRGGGSYEQYF
DNA: TGTGCCAGCAGCCCCCTTAGGGGCGGGGGATCCTACGAGCAGTACTTC

J: TRBJ2-1
V: TRBV9
D: TRBD2
CDR3: CASSLTSGGESEQFF
DNA: TGTGCCAGCAGCCTTACTAGCGGGGGGGAGAGTGAGCAGTTCTTC

J: TRBJ1-2
V: TRBV20-1
D: .
CDR3: CSASFNGYTF
DNA: TGCAGTGCTAGTTTCAATGGCTACACCTTC

J: TRBJ2-5
V: TRBV7-9
D: TRBD1
CDR3: CASSFHLGQTQETQYF
DNA: TGTGCCAGCAGCTTTCACCTGGGACAGACCCAAGAGACCCAGTACTTC

J: TRBJ1-2
V: TRBV5-4
D: TRBD1
CDR3: CASSLVGTGPYGYTF
DNA: TGTGCCAGCAGCTTGGTAGGGACAGGACCTTATGGCTACACCTTC

J: TRBJ2-3
V: TRBV2
D: TRBD2
CDR3: CASSEEASGSDSTDTQYF
DNA: TGTGCCAGCAGTGAAGAGGCTAGCGGGAGCGATAGCACAGATACGCAGTATTTT

J: TRBJ1-2
V: TRBV7-2
D: .
CDR3: CASSPTGNYGYTF
DNA: TGTGCCAGCAGCCCGACAGGAAACTATGGCTACACCTTC

J: TRBJ2-7
V: TRBV5-1
D: TRBD1
CDR3: CASNRDRGRYEQYF
DNA: TGCGCCAGCAATCGGGACAGGGGGCGCTACGAGCAGTACTTC

J: TRBJ1-1
V: TRBV6-6
D: .
CDR3: CASSYSRGTEAFF
DNA: TGTGCCAGCAGTTACTCGAGAGGTACTGAAGCTTTCTTT

J: TRBJ1-4
V: TRBV25-1
D: .
CDR3: CASRGLSGEKLFF
DNA: TGTGCCAGCAGGGGGCTGAGTGGTGAAAAACTGTTTTTT

J: TRBJ1-1
V: TRBV10-3
D: .
CDR3: CAISRGHFANTEAFF
DNA: TGTGCCATCAGCCGTGGACACTTTGCGAACACTGAAGCTTTCTTT

J: TRBJ2-1
V: TRBV11-2
D: .
CDR3: CASSLGPGPTYNEQFF
DNA: TGTGCCAGCAGCTTAGGTCCGGGTCCTACCTACAATGAGCAGTTCTTC

J: TRBJ2-6
V: TRBV18
D: .
CDR3: CASSPAWSSGANVLTF
DNA: TGTGCCAGCTCACCTGCATGGAGCTCTGGGGCCAACGTCCTGACTTTC

J: TRBJ2-7
V: TRBV4-1
D: .
CDR3: CASSQGPQAYEQYF
DNA: TGCGCCAGCAGCCAAGGCCCACAGGCCTACGAGCAGTACTTC

J: TRBJ2-3
V: TRBV6-6
D: .
CDR3: CASSYSVGGLLRFF
DNA: TGTGCCAGCAGTTACTCGGTTGGGGGACTTCTCAGATTTTTT

J: TRBJ1-1
V: TRBV5-4
D: .
CDR3: CASSLIGANTEAFF
DNA: TGTGCCAGCAGCTTGATCGGTGCGAACACTGAAGCTTTCTTT

J: TRBJ2-3
V: TRBV5-1
D: .
CDR3: CASSRLGSGTDTQYF
DNA: TGCGCCAGCAGCCGTCTGGGGAGTGGCACAGATACGCAGTATTTT

J: TRBJ2-1
V: TRBV2
D: .
CDR3: CASSEGRGNEQFF
DNA: TGTGCCAGCAGTGAGGGTAGGGGCAATGAGCAGTTCTTC

J: TRBJ2-2
V: TRBV18
D: TRBD2
CDR3: CASSPGLAGTNTGELFF
DNA: TGTGCCAGCTCACCCGGACTAGCGGGGACGAACACCGGGGAGCTGTTTTTT

J: TRBJ2-3
V: TRBV6-5
D: TRBD2
CDR3: CASSSNKRGSSDTQYF
DNA: TGTGCCAGCAGTTCTAATAAGCGGGGGTCCTCAGATACGCAGTATTTT

J: TRBJ2-3
V: TRBV7-2
D: .
CDR3: CASSSGTDTQYF
DNA: TGTGCCAGCAGCTCGGGAACAGATACGCAGTATTTT

J: TRBJ2-2
V: TRBV5-1
D: TRBD2
CDR3: CASSLAGTSGGSKTGELFF
DNA: TGCGCCAGCAGCTTGGCCGGGACTAGCGGGGGGTCCAAGACCGGGGAGCTGTTTTTT